This T cell receptor beta chain emerged from a study of early T cells in non-severe SARS-CoV-2 infection. As for the study in general: Chains were unpaired, as sequencing was done on bulk RNA from unsorted whole blood.

The library protocol tagged individual cDNA molecules with unique molecular identifiers. TCRdb re-derived calls from the 5' RACE reads in MiXCR, one entry per CDR3 protein. The data hold some 34,000 distinct CDR3 sequences, with approximately 10% observed a single time. This clonotype came up many times. Its antigen is unknown. Notes on the study in general: VDJdb matching, biased toward anti-spike CD8 responses, missed private and CD4 specificities.

The clonotype was recovered from an adult who was a healthcare worker with PCR-confirmed SARS-CoV-2 infection or an uninfected control (not recorded which). The source material was whole blood.

CDR3 DNA: TGTGCCAGCAGCTTAGGCGGGGGAAACAATGAGCAGTTCTTC. This encodes CASSLGGGNNEQFF. The chain carries TRBV7-2 and TRBJ2-1, with 7 bases lining up with TRBD2. Germline CDR1 and CDR2: SGHTA and FQGNSA. The CDR3 has 14 amino acids. V lost 1 base and J lost 5; bases outside the gene matches: 2.